This section outlines one TCR beta chain sequence together with its context. Its antigen is still unknown. A multiplex PCR was run with 60 Vbeta primers and 13 Jbeta primers. Assay used: immunoSEQ multiplex PCR; TCRdb lists only in-frame clones, some missing. The repertoire holds approximately 130,000 clones, with about four fifths as singletons. The source of the sample is a study of cytomegalovirus exposure and HLA in healthy donors. General study points: Several of the most significant clusters appeared, in a later analysis, to be linked to common viral pathogens. In a later analysis, specific HLA alleles were associated with about 18,000 TCR beta sequences at a 0.05 false discovery rate. For presence/absence analyses, sequencing depth was assumed to be roughly uniform across donors.

The CDR3 is 13 residues long. V lost 2 bases, J lost 3 bases, and 7 bases lay in between. Germline lookup yields CDR1 SGHAT and CDR2 FQNNGV. The sequenced sample consisted of PBMCs. This rearrangement joins TRBV11-2 to TRBJ2-5; possible D gene TRBD2, 5 bases. This receptor was obtained from a male donor in good health and CMV-seronegative. In DNA, the CDR3 is TGTGCCAGCAGCTTAATGGGAGAAGAGACCCAGTACTTC. It yields the protein CASSLMGEETQYF. The variable domain in full, completed from reference TRBV11-2 and TRBJ2-5, reads EAGVAQSPRYKIIEKRQSVAFWCNPISGHATLYWYQQILGQGPKLLIQFQNNGVVDDSQLPKDRFSAERLKGVDSTLKIQPAKLEDSAVYLCASSLMGEETQYFGPGTRLLVL.